This is a list of T cell receptor beta chains from one sample in a study of T-cell reconstitution after alpha-beta-depleted transplantation in children. TCRdb passed the PCR reads through MiXCR, listing each CDR3 protein once. The profile shows 95,000 to 120,000 distinct CDR3 sequences, about 6% of them singletons. The starting material was PBMCs, mostly from graft donor cells, obtained 360 days after TCRalphabeta/CD19-depleted stem cell transplant. The receptors stem from a male patient aged 2 to 10 who had a stem cell transplant for acute lymphoblastic leukemia, so the T cells may come from the graft donor. Each CDR3 is given with its conserved first and last residue. Fields, in order: V gene, J gene, D gene, clone size, CDR3 DNA, CDR3 protein. The D gene is left open where the match is weak. Clone size, where shown, is once, few, many, or a class for clones that have expanded.

V: TRBV7-8
J: TRBJ2-5
D: TRBD2
size: many
DNA: TGTGCCAGCAGCTTCCCCCCGGGACTAGATCAAGAGACCCAGTACTTC
CDR3: CASSFPPGLDQETQYF

V: TRBV20-1
J: TRBJ1-2
D: .
size: many
DNA: TGCAGTGCTAGAGATTCTTGGGGGACTGCTCCTAACTATGGCTACACCTTC
CDR3: CSARDSWGTAPNYGYTF

V: TRBV11-2
J: TRBJ1-5
D: .
size: many
DNA: TGTGCCAGCAGCGACGGTCCCTATCAGCCCCAGCATTTT
CDR3: CASSDGPYQPQHF

V: TRBV18
J: TRBJ1-1
D: .
size: few
DNA: TGTGCCAGCTCACCTCTAGACCCGGGCACTGAAGCTTTCTTT
CDR3: CASSPLDPGTEAFF

V: TRBV7-6
J: TRBJ1-2
D: .
size: many
DNA: TGTGCCAGCAGCTTAGTAGTTGGGTCAGGGGAAGAGAATGGCTACACCTTC
CDR3: CASSLVVGSGEENGYTF

V: TRBV4-2
J: TRBJ2-7
D: .
size: many
DNA: TGTGCCAGCAGCCCAAGTACAGCTACCTACGAGCAGTACTTC
CDR3: CASSPSTATYEQYF

V: TRBV29-1
J: TRBJ2-2
D: .
size: many
DNA: TGCAGCTTGTGGCTGGGGACCGGGGAGCTGTTTTTT
CDR3: CSLWLGTGELFF

V: TRBV29-1
J: TRBJ2-1
D: .
size: many
DNA: TGCAGCGCCGCCGGGGACCGCAATGAGCAGTTCTTC
CDR3: CSAAGDRNEQFF

V: TRBV20-1
J: TRBJ1-4
D: .
size: many
DNA: TGCAGTGCTAGAGAGCCAGGAGTGGAAAAACTGTTTTTT
CDR3: CSAREPGVEKLFF

V: TRBV7-3
J: TRBJ2-3
D: TRBD2
size: few
DNA: TGTGCCAGCAGCTTAGGGACTAGCGGAAATACGCAGTATTTT
CDR3: CASSLGTSGNTQYF

V: TRBV7-9
J: TRBJ2-5
D: .
size: many
DNA: TGTGCCAGCAGCTTAGTTGACAGGCAAGAGACCCAGTACTTC
CDR3: CASSLVDRQETQYF

V: TRBV3-1
J: TRBJ2-5
D: TRBD2
size: many
DNA: TGTGCCAGCAGCCAAGACCCATTGACCCTAGCGGGGGGAGGAGAGACCCAGTACTTC
CDR3: CASSQDPLTLAGGGETQYF

V: TRBV6-4
J: TRBJ2-7
D: .
size: .
DNA: TGTGCCAGCAGGGGCAGTTACACCTCCTACGAGCAGTACTTC
CDR3: CASRGSYTSYEQYF

V: TRBV12-3/TRBV12-4
J: TRBJ2-3
D: .
size: .
DNA: TGTGCCTTCTGTTTGCCCTCGGACTTTTCAGAGGGGACAGATACGCAGTATTTT
CDR3: CAFCLPSDFSEGTDTQYF

V: TRBV20-1
J: TRBJ2-4
D: .
size: many
DNA: TGCAGTGCTACACGGAACAGGGAAAGGGGCGGCATTCAGTACTTC
CDR3: CSATRNRERGGIQYF

V: TRBV27
J: TRBJ2-1
D: .
size: many
DNA: TGTGCCAGCACCCCCAGCTCCTACAATGAGCAGTTCTTC
CDR3: CASTPSSYNEQFF

V: TRBV5-1
J: TRBJ2-5
D: TRBD2
size: .
DNA: TGCGCCAGCAGCTTGGATCTAGCGGGGGGGGAGACCCAGTACTTC
CDR3: CASSLDLAGGETQYF

V: TRBV25-1
J: TRBJ1-6
D: .
size: many
DNA: TGTGCCAGCAGTGAGAGGCCGACAATTCACCCCCTCCACTTT
CDR3: CASSERPTIHPLHF

V: TRBV5-6
J: TRBJ2-4
D: TRBD2
size: few
DNA: TGTGCCAGCAGCCCGGGACTAGCGCGTATTCAGTACTTC
CDR3: CASSPGLARIQYF

V: TRBV5-6
J: TRBJ2-7
D: .
size: many
DNA: TGTGCCAGCAGCCTCCCCTACGAGCAGTACTTC
CDR3: CASSLPYEQYF

V: TRBV4-3
J: TRBJ2-7
D: TRBD1
size: many
DNA: TGCGCCAGCAGCCAAGGGACAGGGAAATACGAGCAGTACTTC
CDR3: CASSQGTGKYEQYF

V: TRBV27
J: TRBJ2-7
D: TRBD2
size: few
DNA: TGTGCCAGCAGTCCCCGGGAGCGGGAGGTTGCCTACGAGCAGTACTTC
CDR3: CASSPREREVAYEQYF

V: TRBV20-1
J: TRBJ2-5
D: .
size: many
DNA: TGCAGTGCTGAAGTAGGGGTGGGCGAGACCCAGTACTTC
CDR3: CSAEVGVGETQYF

V: TRBV7-9
J: TRBJ2-3
D: .
size: many
DNA: TGTGCCAGCAGCCGAGCAGGGGGCACAGATACGCAGTATTTT
CDR3: CASSRAGGTDTQYF

V: TRBV6-2/TRBV6-3
J: TRBJ2-1
D: .
size: many
DNA: TGTGCCAGCAGTTCCTTTGACGGGAATGAGCAGTTCTTC
CDR3: CASSSFDGNEQFF

V: TRBV4-3
J: TRBJ1-1
D: .
size: many
DNA: TGCGCCAGCAGCCAAGGGATGGGGGACACTGAAGCTTTCTTT
CDR3: CASSQGMGDTEAFF

V: TRBV27
J: TRBJ1-2
D: .
size: .
DNA: TGTGCCAGCAGTTTAAAGGGCAACGCCTATGGCTACACCTTC
CDR3: CASSLKGNAYGYTF

V: TRBV6-5
J: TRBJ2-3
D: .
size: many
DNA: TGTGCCAGCAGTTGGGGAGACTCTAGCACAGATACGCAGTATTTT
CDR3: CASSWGDSSTDTQYF

V: TRBV29-1
J: TRBJ2-2
D: .
size: many
DNA: TGCAGCGTTTTAGGGTTAGACACCGGGGAGCTGTTTTTT
CDR3: CSVLGLDTGELFF

V: TRBV3-1
J: TRBJ2-1
D: TRBD2
size: .
DNA: TGTGCCAGCAGCCAAAGAGCGGGGGCCAGCTCCTACAATGAGCAGTTCTTC
CDR3: CASSQRAGASSYNEQFF

V: TRBV7-9
J: TRBJ1-4
D: .
size: many
DNA: TGTGCCAGCAGCCCCAGACATATTCCCGAAAAACTGTTTTTT
CDR3: CASSPRHIPEKLFF

V: TRBV6-5
J: TRBJ1-5
D: .
size: .
DNA: TGTGCCAGCAGGCCCGGGAGAGCCCGAAGCAATCAGCCCCAGCATTTT
CDR3: CASRPGRARSNQPQHF

V: TRBV4-3
J: TRBJ1-2
D: TRBD1
size: .
DNA: TGCGCCAGCAGCCAAGACAGGGGGCTGTGGTATGGCTACACCTTC
CDR3: CASSQDRGLWYGYTF

V: TRBV24-1
J: TRBJ2-1
D: TRBD1
size: few
DNA: TGTGCCACCAGTGATTCAGGGGGCTGGAATGAGCAGTTCTTC
CDR3: CATSDSGGWNEQFF

V: TRBV21-1
J: TRBJ2-7
D: .
size: once
DNA: TGTGCCATCAGCAACGGGCGCCTCTGCTACGAGCAGTACTTC
CDR3: CAISNGRLCYEQYF

V: TRBV10-3
J: TRBJ1-1
D: TRBD1
size: .
DNA: TGTGCCATCAGTGGGGGGACAGGGACCGCTGAAGCTTTCTTT
CDR3: CAISGGTGTAEAFF

V: TRBV7-6
J: TRBJ1-1
D: .
size: .
DNA: TGTGCCAGCAACGATAAACCCTGGAGTACAGGGAACACTGAAGCTTTCTTT
CDR3: CASNDKPWSTGNTEAFF

V: TRBV7-9
J: TRBJ2-1
D: .
size: many
DNA: TGTGCCAGCAGCTTGAAAATGACTAGGAGCAATGAGCAGTTCTTC
CDR3: CASSLKMTRSNEQFF

V: TRBV5-1
J: TRBJ2-7
D: .
size: many
DNA: TGCGCCAGCAGAGAAATGGGCTACGAGCAGTACTTC
CDR3: CASREMGYEQYF

V: TRBV2
J: TRBJ1-1
D: .
size: .
DNA: TGTGCCAGCAGTGAAGGGAGGTTTGCTGAAGCTTTCTTT
CDR3: CASSEGRFAEAFF

V: TRBV4-3
J: TRBJ2-3
D: .
size: many
DNA: TGCGCCAGCAGCCGAAGGGCAGCGCCGAGCACAGATACGCAGTATTTT
CDR3: CASSRRAAPSTDTQYF

V: TRBV29-1
J: TRBJ1-5
D: .
size: many
DNA: TGCAGCGTCGGCAGGGAGGGAAGCAATCAGCCCCAGCATTTT
CDR3: CSVGREGSNQPQHF

V: TRBV28
J: TRBJ2-3
D: TRBD2
size: few
DNA: TGTGCCAGCAGACTCCCCGTGGGACTAGACACAGATACGCAGTATTTT
CDR3: CASRLPVGLDTDTQYF

V: TRBV7-8
J: TRBJ2-1
D: .
size: many
DNA: TGTGCCAGCAGCTTAGAGGTCGACAGTAGCTCCTACAATGAGCAGTTCTTC
CDR3: CASSLEVDSSSYNEQFF

V: TRBV24-1
J: TRBJ1-1
D: .
size: few
DNA: TGTGCCACCACAGGGCCTTGGGGGGGAATAGACACTGAAGCTTTCTTT
CDR3: CATTGPWGGIDTEAFF

V: TRBV7-9
J: TRBJ2-7
D: .
size: few
DNA: TGTGCCAGCAGCTCCCCCCGGGGCCCCTACGAGCAGTACTTC
CDR3: CASSSPRGPYEQYF

V: TRBV4-1
J: TRBJ1-1
D: TRBD1
size: few
DNA: TGCGCCAGCAGCCAACCCTTGGGACAGGCTCGGAACACTGAAGCTTTCTTT
CDR3: CASSQPLGQARNTEAFF

V: TRBV6-5
J: TRBJ1-2
D: .
size: .
DNA: TGTGCCAGCAGTTACACGACCCACTATGGCTACACCTTC
CDR3: CASSYTTHYGYTF

V: TRBV7-9
J: TRBJ1-4
D: .
size: many
DNA: TGTGCCAGCAGAGATGGGGGTCCGGAAAAACTGTTTTTT
CDR3: CASRDGGPEKLFF

V: TRBV7-3
J: TRBJ1-1
D: .
size: many
DNA: TGTGCCAGCAGCCGGCTGGGCACTGAAGCTTTCTTT
CDR3: CASSRLGTEAFF

V: TRBV7-9
J: TRBJ1-2
D: .
size: few
DNA: TGTGCCAGCAGCGCCCACGGGGGGCACTATGGCTACACCTTC
CDR3: CASSAHGGHYGYTF

V: TRBV6-2/TRBV6-3
J: TRBJ2-7
D: TRBD2
size: .
DNA: TGTGCCAGCAGTCCCGGGACTAGCTCGCCGAGGGTCTACGAGCAGTACTTC
CDR3: CASSPGTSSPRVYEQYF

V: TRBV6-2/TRBV6-3
J: TRBJ1-5
D: .
size: many
DNA: TGTGCCAGCAGTTGGAATATTTGGCAGCCCCAGCATTTT
CDR3: CASSWNIWQPQHF

V: TRBV6-5
J: TRBJ2-1
D: TRBD2
size: .
DNA: TGTGCCAGCAGGTATAGCGGGGGCGAATTCTTC
CDR3: CASRYSGGEFF

V: TRBV29-1
J: TRBJ1-1
D: TRBD1
size: few
DNA: TGCAGCGTTGCAGGGGGCGGGGACACTGAAGCTTTCTTT
CDR3: CSVAGGGDTEAFF